Listed here are 10 T cell receptor beta chains from one sample, sequenced in a study of T cell responses to AZD1222 COVID-19 vaccine. The table came from immunoSEQ multiplex PCR; TCRdb's copy has only in-frame clones and leaves some out. Among 150,000 to 200,000 clones listed, 90% to 95% were seen once. The sequenced sample was peripheral blood, obtained on day 0 of AZD1222 vaccination. These receptors were obtained from an adult in good health.

The chain combines TRBV25-1 with TRBJ2-1, with D tentatively TRBD2 (5 bases). The CDR3 is 13 amino acids. V was shortened by 6 bases and J by 10 bases, with 16 bases between the two germline ends. Germline CDR1 reads MGHDK; CDR2 reads SYGVNS. The CDR3 here is CASSRIPAVEQFF. The CDR3 region has the DNA TGTGCCAGCAGCAGAATACCAGCGGTAGAGCAGTTCTTC.

The chain combines TRBV5-8 with TRBJ1-1; D not resolved. The CDR3 sequence is 13 residues long. Germline CDR1 and CDR2: SGHTS and YDEGEE. Trimming shortened V by 4 bases and J by 1 base, and 8 bases separated the two germline ends. The CDR3 reads CASSTHANTEAFF. CDR3 nucleotides: TGTGCCAGCAGCACCCACGCGAACACTGAAGCTTTCTTT.

The genes are TRBV7-9 and TRBJ2-1, with 13 bases fitting TRBD2. Germline V gene data show CDR1 as SEHNR and CDR2 as FQNEAQ (reference sequence). The CDR3 is 15 residues long. The J segment lost 6 bases and the V segment lost 6 bases, leaving 5 bases of the junction unmatched. DNA of the CDR3: TGTGCCAGCAGTCGCCGGACTAGCGGGGGCAATGAGCAGTTCTTC. Protein product: CASSRRTSGGNEQFF. The full variable domain, rest sourced from reference TRBV7-9 and TRBJ2-1, is DTGVSQNPRHKITKRGQNVTFRCDPISEHNRLYWYRQTLGQGPEFLTYFQNEAQLEKSRLLSDRFSAERPKGSFSTLEIQRTEQGDSAMYLCASSRRTSGGNEQFFGPGTRLTVL.

This chain connects TRBV5-1 to TRBJ2-2; D gene uncertain. Per the germline V gene, CDR1 is SGHRS and CDR2 is YFSETQ. V lost 0 bases, J lost 2 bases, and 8 bases lay in between. The CDR3 extends over 15 amino acids. The CDR3 spells CASSLVGANTGELFF. In DNA, the CDR3 is TGCGCCAGCAGCTTGGTTGGAGCTAACACCGGGGAGCTGTTTTTT.

This chain connects TRBV5-1 to TRBJ2-7, with TRBD1 identical over 10 bases. V shed 4 bases and J 7 bases; nucleotides not matched to a gene: 8. Germline V gene sequence: CDR1 SGHRS, CDR2 YFSETQ. The CDR3 extends over 14 amino acids. CDR3 bases: TGCGCCAGCAGCGTGCTGACAGGGGGCAAGGAGCAGTACTTC. Protein product: CASSVLTGGKEQYF.

The rearrangement uses TRBV7-9 and TRBJ2-1; perhaps TRBD2 as D (6 bases). Deletions cut 3 bases from V and 7 bases from J, with 13 bases between. The germline gives CDR1 SEHNR, CDR2 FQNEAQ (reference sequence). The CDR3 is 14 residues long. The CDR3 coding sequence is TGTGCCAGCAGCTTCCCGGGACTTTTTAATGAGCAGTTCTTC. Translating gives CASSFPGLFNEQFF.

The chain combines TRBV29-1 with TRBJ1-1, with 9 bases lining up with TRBD1. The V gene end was trimmed by 7 bases and the J gene end by 3 bases; junction bases not matched to a gene: 6. CDR1 and CDR2 from the germline V gene are SQVTM and ANQGSEA. This CDR3 is built from 13 residues. CDR3 DNA sequence: TGCAGCGGAAAACAGGGGGCTTACACTGAAGCTTTCTTT. Amino acids: CSGKQGAYTEAFF.

The chain combines TRBV10-2 with TRBJ1-4, with D possibly matching TRBD1 (5 bases). The V and J ends lost 0 bases and 2 bases respectively, with 7 bases between them. Germline V gene data show CDR1 as WSHSY and CDR2 as SAAADI. This CDR3 comprises 15 residues. The CDR3 is CASSESWGTNEKLFF. In DNA form, the CDR3 reads TGCGCCAGCAGTGAGTCTTGGGGGACTAATGAAAAACTGTTTTTT.

CDR3 amino acids: CASSQVITGSSGYTF. The CDR3 nucleotides are TGTGCCAGCAGCCAAGTCATCACAGGGTCGTCTGGCTACACCTTC. The rearrangement joins TRBV3-1 (or the pseudogene TRBV3-2) to TRBJ1-2; a weak D match, TRBD1 (6 bases). V was clipped by 1 base and J by 7 bases, with 16 bases between them. Germline loops: CDR1 LGHDT, CDR2 YNNKEL (reference sequence). The CDR3 length is 15 residues.

The CDR3, as DNA: TGTGCCAGCACCCCATGGAACACTGAAGCTTTCTTT. This translates into CASTPWNTEAFF. The chain has TRBV7-9 and TRBJ1-1; D is uncertain. The CDR3 sequence is 12 residues long. Germline values: CDR1 SEHNR, CDR2 FQNEAQ (reference sequence). Trimming cost V 7 bases and J 1 base, with 7 bases left between them.